One and the same sample provided the 8 T cell receptor beta chains below, sequenced in a study of response to subunit inactivated influenza vaccine. TCRdb re-called the RT-PCR reads through MiXCR, storing one row per CDR3 protein. The sample records over 650,000 distinct CDR3 sequences, around 20% being singletons. Sequenced here: PBMCs from blood, sampled more than 4 days after vaccination. These receptors were taken from a man in his fifties or sixties who received an inactivated influenza vaccine.

This rearrangement joins TRBV20-1 to TRBJ2-1, with 8 positions matching TRBD1. V gave up 6 bases and J gave up 4 bases; unmatched junction bases: 11. CDR1 is DFQATT, CDR2 SNEGSKA, per germline (reference sequence). CDR3 length: 15 amino acids. The DNA for the CDR3 is TGCAGTGCCGAGACTAGGGACAGGCGATACAATGAGCAGTTCTTC. It yields the protein CSAETRDRRYNEQFF.

The chain employs TRBV20-1 and TRBJ2-5; 10 positions agree with TRBD1. Trimming took 3 bases from V and 5 from J; bases not matched to a gene: 6. From germline, CDR1 is DFQATT and CDR2 SNEGSKA (reference sequence). There are 14 residues in the CDR3. CDR3 in amino acids: CSARRQGAFETQYF. Here the CDR3 DNA reads TGCAGTGCTAGGAGACAGGGGGCGTTTGAGACCCAGTACTTC.

In this sample, this clonotype turned up a few times. The chain combines TRBV20-1 with TRBJ1-2, with TRBD1 matching 7 bases. The CDR3 extends over 12 amino acids. The ends lost 6 bases at V and 3 bases at J; junction bases unmatched: 4. Germline lookup yields CDR1 DFQATT and CDR2 SNEGSKA (reference sequence). The CDR3 DNA follows: TGCAGTGCCGCACAGGGGTACTATGGCTACACCTTC. Amino acid sequence: CSAAQGYYGYTF.

V is TRBV6-1 and J is TRBJ1-5; TRBD1 is a possible D gene (5 bases). The V end lost 1 base, the J end lost 5 bases, and 9 bases lay between the germline ends. Germline V gene sequence: CDR1 MNHNS, CDR2 SASEGT. The length of the CDR3 is 14 residues. The CDR3: CASSEVGGDQPQHF. CDR3 in DNA: TGTGCCAGCAGTGAAGTTGGGGGGGATCAGCCCCAGCATTTT.

V usage is TRBV6-5 and J usage is TRBJ2-1, with TRBD2 matching 7 bases. This CDR3 has 17 amino acids. With 2 bases clipped from V and 4 bases from J, the junction kept 11 bases outside the gene matches. Germline CDR1 is MNHEY and CDR2 is SVGAGI. Here the CDR3 reads CASSYLWTGGGYNEQFF. The CDR3 region has the DNA TGTGCCAGCAGTTACCTTTGGACGGGAGGTGGTTACAATGAGCAGTTCTTC.

The chain couples TRBV27 to TRBJ1-1; 7 bases line up with TRBD1. The V segment lost 1 base and the J segment 5 bases; nucleotides outside the gene matches: 4. Germline CDR1 and CDR2: MNHEY and SMNVEV (reference sequence). This CDR3 has 14 residues. In DNA, the CDR3 is TGTGCCAGCAGTTTATTAGGGGGCCATACTGAAGCTTTCTTT. It encodes CASSLLGGHTEAFF.

The chain links TRBV30 to TRBJ2-7; D not resolved. This CDR3 is built from 12 residues. The V gene lost 4 bases and the J gene lost 5 bases, with 12 bases spanning the gap. Germline V lookup: CDR1 GTSNPN, CDR2 SVGIG (reference sequence). The CDR3 DNA reads TGTGCCTGGAACAATCAAGTGGACGAGCAGTACTTC. This encodes CAWNNQVDEQYF. The whole variable domain, remainder taken from reference TRBV30 and TRBJ2-7, is SQTIHQWPATLVQPVGSPLSLECTVEGTSNPNLYWYRQAAGRGLQLLFYSVGIGQISSEVPQNLSASRPQDRQFILSSKKLLLSDSGFYLCAWNNQVDEQYFGPGTRLTVT.

Here the CDR3 DNA reads TGCAGTGCTAGACAGGCGTCCACCTACAATGAGCAGTTCTTC. As protein: CSARQASTYNEQFF. V gene TRBV20-1 combines with J gene TRBJ2-1, with D unclear. Trimming pared 2 bases from V and 2 bases from J, leaving 10 bases between. Germline V gives CDR1 DFQATT, CDR2 SNEGSKA (reference sequence). This CDR3 comprises 14 residues.